What follows describes a single T cell receptor beta chain. Its target is unknown. V lost 7 bases, J lost 11 bases, and 21 bases lay in between. CDR3 length: 13 amino acids. Germline CDR1 SNHLY, CDR2 FYNNEI. This specimen belongs to a study of blood T cells in healthy people across ages. Study background: The capture of about one barcoded beta molecule per two T cells was achieved by template switching. Study findings and constraints: Strongly correlated with naive T cell percentage was TCR beta diversity. Measured against age, TCR beta diversity per million T cells decreased in a roughly linear manner.

A second PCR, run for about 6 to 12 cycles, used a sample-barcoded 5' primer plus a J-beta primer mix. A template-switch adaptor containing 12 random nucleotides labeled each cDNA molecule. TCRdb re-called the 5' RACE reads with MiXCR, one entry per CDR3 protein. The sample records about 640,000 distinct CDR3 sequences, 58% being singletons. The rearrangement links TRBV2 to TRBJ2-7; the D gene could be TRBD1 or TRBD2 (5 bases each). The clonotype was recovered from a man aged 55 to 70 in good health. Material for sequencing was blood. CDR3: CASKRTGTVWEYF. CDR3 in DNA: TGTGCCAGCAAAAGAACCGGGACGGTCTGGGAGTACTTC. Supplemented by reference TRBV2 and TRBJ2-7, the full variable domain reads EPEVTQTPSHQVTQMGQEVILRCVPISNHLYFYWYRQILGQKVEFLVSFYNNEISEKSEIFDDQFSVERPDGSNFTLKIRSTKLEDSAMYFCASKRTGTVWEYFGPGTRLTVT.